These 25 T cell receptor beta chains were all obtained from the same sample, sequenced in a study of shared clonotypes between healthy human individuals (dated by TCRdb to 2018 to 2020). For the CD8 naive samples, CD45RO-negative cells were positively selected for CCR7, yielding a CD45RA+CCR7+ population from which TemRA cells were excluded. Libraries were prepared through the immunoSEQ multiplex PCR assay. Held by TCRdb, this immuneACCESS table contains in-frame sequences only and omits some clones. Under half of the omission traces to an unresolved V gene where checked; the cause of the rest is unknown. The sample table holds roughly 2.1 million clones, of which approximately 94% were seen once. The top ten clonotypes cover around 1.7% of the sample. Sequenced sample: naive CD8+ T cells from PBMCs. What this sample's cell subset or site label stands for: CD45RA+CCR7+. All receptors come from a young man in good health. Some clones in this sample may be carry-over from other donors' samples.

On this clone: The sample holds other DNA sequences that translate to the same CDR3. The V call is TRBV9, the J call TRBJ2-1; unclear D gene. CDR3 length: 11 amino acids. Trimming removed 4 bases from V and 6 bases from J, with 5 bases in between. The germline V gene encodes CDR1 SGDLS and CDR2 YYNGEE. This CDR3 is CASSTSNEQFF. The CDR3, as DNA: TGTGCCAGCAGCACAAGCAATGAGCAGTTCTTC.

The chain joins TRBV19 to TRBJ2-7; D uncertain. The CDR3 totals 11 residues. Trimming removed 5 bases at V and 4 bases at J, with 6 bases between. Germline V gene data show CDR1 as LNHDA and CDR2 as SQIVND (reference sequence). The CDR3 region is CASSSKYEQYF. CDR3 coding DNA: TGTGCCAGTAGTTCCAAATACGAGCAGTACTTC.

The chain links TRBV28 to TRBJ2-7; D is ambiguous. The CDR3 loop spans 14 amino acids. Trimming stripped 6 bases from V and 1 base from J, with 13 bases between. Germline V gene data show CDR1 as MDHEN and CDR2 as SYDVKM. The CDR3 DNA reads TGTGCCAGCAGGCCAGTAGGCCCATCCTACGAGCAGTACTTC. This sequence encodes CASRPVGPSYEQYF.

The rearrangement links TRBV6-5 to TRBJ2-3, with 7 bases matching TRBD1. This CDR3 has 14 amino acids. Per the germline V gene, CDR1 is MNHEY and CDR2 is SVGAGI. The junction had 8 bases not matched to a gene; V was cut back by 7 bases and J by 4 bases. The CDR3 region is CASTSTQGADTQYF. Written as DNA, the CDR3 is TGTGCCAGCACTTCGACCCAGGGGGCAGATACGCAGTATTTT.

The rearrangement links TRBV7-2 to TRBJ2-7; D possibly corresponds to TRBD2 (5 bases). Germline loops: CDR1 SGHTA, CDR2 FQGNSA. Trimming left V 5 bases short and J 7 bases short, with 18 bases between. This CDR3 has 14 residues. CDR3 sequence (DNA): TGTGCCAGCAGCCCGACGAGGGCCGCGCGGGAGCAGTACTTC. Translated, it gives CASSPTRAAREQYF.

The CDR3 nucleotides read TGTGCCAGCAGTACCACCAGACAGGGGGCAATGGAGACCCAGTACTTC. As protein: CASSTTRQGAMETQYF. The chain couples TRBV27 to TRBJ2-5; the match to TRBD1 covers 10 bases. This CDR3 region has 16 residues. Germline V lookup: CDR1 MNHEY, CDR2 SMNVEV (reference sequence). After removal of 5 bases from V and 5 bases from J, the junction contained 11 bases not matched to a gene.

The chain links TRBV2 to TRBJ1-2; D remains ambiguous. Germline values: CDR1 SNHLY, CDR2 FYNNEI. Trimming cost V 2 bases and J 3 bases, with 13 bases left between them. This CDR3 spans 15 amino acids. The CDR3 nucleotides read TGTGCCAGCAGTGAAAAGCAAAGCCCGTACTATGGCTACACCTTC. It is translated as CASSEKQSPYYGYTF.

The table lists this clone with a count of one. The J gene is TRBJ2-1, the V gene TRBV4-1; 10 bases fit TRBD2. V shed 1 base, J shed 8 bases, and the junction held 5 bases outside the gene matches. This CDR3 contains 15 residues. Germline V CDR1 and CDR2: MGHRA, YSYEKL. The CDR3 sequence: CASSQVASGSDEQFF. In DNA, the CDR3 is TGCGCCAGCAGCCAAGTTGCTAGCGGGAGTGATGAGCAGTTCTTC.

The rearrangement links TRBV7-9 to TRBJ1-2; unclear D gene. The CDR3 runs to 14 residues. V was pared by 1 base and J by 5 bases, with 11 bases between. CDR1 and CDR2 from the germline V gene are SEHNR and FQNEAQ (reference sequence). The CDR3 loop reads CASSLGFKGYGYTF. The CDR3 nucleotides read TGTGCCAGCAGCTTAGGCTTCAAGGGTTATGGCTACACCTTC.

This chain joins TRBV15 and TRBJ2-2; D may be TRBD2 (5 bases). CDR1 LNHNV and CDR2 YYDKDF come from the germline V gene (reference sequence). V gave up 5 bases and J gave up 4 bases, with 14 bases separating them. The CDR3 consists of 15 residues. This chain's CDR3 is CATSPRGAGTGELFF. In nucleotides, the CDR3 is TGTGCCACCAGCCCCCGGGGTGCGGGCACCGGGGAGCTGTTTTTT.

This chain links TRBV6-5 with TRBJ1-4; D perhaps matches TRBD1 (6 bases). The germline V gene encodes CDR1 MNHEY and CDR2 SVGAGI. There are 15 residues in the CDR3. Trimming took off 6 bases at V and 3 bases at J, with 14 bases between the two ends. The CDR3 sequence is CASSRQAPANEKLFF. The CDR3 coding sequence is TGTGCCAGCAGCCGACAGGCACCCGCTAATGAAAAACTGTTTTTT.

A remark on this clone: Other nucleotide sequences from this sample produce the same CDR3. V is TRBV6-5 and J is TRBJ2-2, with 8 bases aligning to TRBD1. V lost 6 bases to trimming and J lost 4 bases; unmatched junction nucleotides: 7. Germline loops: CDR1 MNHEY, CDR2 SVGAGI. The CDR3 runs 15 residues. CDR3 loop: CASSFDRGGTGELFF. CDR3 coding DNA: TGTGCCAGCAGCTTCGACAGGGGTGGCACCGGGGAGCTGTTTTTT.

The rearrangement uses TRBV20-1 and TRBJ2-1, with D tentatively TRBD1 (5 bases). Trimming left V 7 bases short and J 7 bases short, with 8 bases between. CDR3 size: 10 residues. The germline V gene has CDR1 DFQATT and CDR2 SNEGSKA (reference sequence). The CDR3 reads CSVQDNEQFF. In DNA, the CDR3 is TGCAGTGTACAGGATAATGAGCAGTTCTTC.

V and J are TRBV19 and TRBJ2-1; 7 positions agree with TRBD2. The CDR3 covers 14 residues. The V gene's germline CDR1 is LNHDA and CDR2 SQIVND (reference sequence). The V segment lost 7 bases and the J segment 4 bases; nucleotides outside the gene matches: 7. Here the CDR3 DNA reads TGTGCCAGTACTTCGTTCGGGGGGTACAATGAGCAGTTCTTC. Translated: CASTSFGGYNEQFF.

This clone was found once. V is TRBV15 and J is TRBJ2-1; TRBD1 might be the D (6 bases). V was shortened by 2 bases and J by 3 bases, with 8 bases between the two germline ends. Germline CDR1 is LNHNV and CDR2 is YYDKDF (reference sequence). The CDR3 covers 14 residues. The CDR3 region has the DNA TGTGCCACCAGCAGAATAGGGGGCTACAATGAGCAGTTCTTC. Translated, it gives CATSRIGGYNEQFF.

This chain links TRBV28 with TRBJ2-7, with D perhaps TRBD1 (6 bases). V shed 5 bases and J shed 5 bases, with 13 bases lying between them. Germline V gene data show CDR1 as MDHEN and CDR2 as SYDVKM. The CDR3 spans 13 residues. The CDR3, as DNA: TGTGCCAGCAGTACCCTACAGGGCGACGAGCAGTACTTC. It is translated as CASSTLQGDEQYF.

The chain couples TRBV7-2 to TRBJ2-6, with 7 bases fitting TRBD1. There are 18 residues in the CDR3. Germline V gene lookup returns CDR1 SGHTA and CDR2 FQGNSA. The V segment lost 1 base and the J segment 0 bases; nucleotides outside the gene matches: 6. The CDR3 nucleotides are TGTGCCAGCAGCTTAGAAGAGTACAGGGGCTCTGGGGCCAACGTCCTGACTTTC. Protein sequence: CASSLEEYRGSGANVLTF.

The chain uses TRBV28 and TRBJ2-7; D is perhaps TRBD2 (5 bases). V was pared by 7 bases and J by 2 bases, with 6 bases between. The CDR3 is 11 residues long. CDR1 and CDR2 from the germline V gene are MDHEN and SYDVKM. The CDR3 reads CASTGAYEQYF. For the CDR3, the DNA is TGTGCCAGCACCGGGGCCTACGAGCAGTACTTC.

Remarks on this clone: At the DNA level, this CDR3 is encoded by other sequences in the same sample as well. The J gene is TRBJ2-7, the V gene TRBV29-1; TRBD1 matches at 7 bases. The CDR3 runs 12 residues. From germline, CDR1 is SQVTM and CDR2 ANQGSEA. After removal of 6 bases from V and 2 bases from J, the junction contained 4 bases not matched to a gene. CDR3 protein: CSVTGTAYEQYF. The CDR3 DNA sequence: TGCAGCGTCACCGGGACAGCCTACGAGCAGTACTTC.

The chain employs TRBV27 and TRBJ2-7; D gene unclear. Germline CDR1 is MNHEY and CDR2 is SMNVEV (reference sequence). The V end was cut by 2 bases, the J end by 6 bases, with 14 bases between. The CDR3 has 14 residues. The CDR3: CASSLVAGILEQYF. The CDR3 DNA sequence: TGTGCCAGCAGTTTAGTGGCAGGTATTCTCGAGCAGTACTTC.

This chain uses TRBV7-2 with TRBJ2-1, with 14 bases lining up with TRBD2. The junction had 2 bases not matched to a gene; V was cut back by 5 bases and J by 8 bases. This CDR3 comprises 14 residues. Germline V gene lookup returns CDR1 SGHTA and CDR2 FQGNSA. The CDR3 coding sequence is TGTGCCAGCAGCCGACTAGCGGGAGGGCATGAGCAGTTCTTC. Translating gives CASSRLAGGHEQFF.

The chain uses TRBV5-4 and TRBJ2-4; 7 positions agree with TRBD1. In germline, CDR1 is SGHNT, CDR2 YYREEE (reference sequence). This CDR3 region has 17 residues. V lost 3 bases and J lost 2; bases outside the gene matches: 11. The DNA of the CDR3 is TGTGCCAGCAGCTGGCTTAACAGGGGTCAAACCAAAAACATTCAGTACTTC. Encoded protein: CASSWLNRGQTKNIQYF.

The rearrangement uses TRBV11-1 and TRBJ2-1, with D perhaps matching TRBD1 (6 bases). Germline loops: CDR1 SGHAT, CDR2 FQDESV (reference sequence). The CDR3 extends over 14 amino acids. The V and J ends lost 5 bases and 5 bases respectively, with 13 bases between them. CDR3 protein: CASSQHRDNNEQFF. The DNA of the CDR3 is TGTGCCAGCAGCCAACACCGGGACAACAATGAGCAGTTCTTC.

This rearrangement joins TRBV7-6 to TRBJ2-3, with D possibly TRBD1 on 6 matching bases. Per germline, CDR1 SGHVS and CDR2 FNYEAQ. The germline V and J ends were trimmed by 5 bases and 6 bases, with 21 bases remaining between them. The CDR3 contains 16 residues. CDR3 DNA sequence: TGTGCCAGCAGCGTCATCAGGGGCACCCCACGGGATACGCAGTATTTT. Protein sequence: CASSVIRGTPRDTQYF.

The gene calls are TRBV5-1 and TRBJ2-2; 7 bases fit TRBD2. Germline CDR1 and CDR2: SGHRS and YFSETQ. The V and J ends lost 0 bases and 9 bases, in that order; junction bases with no gene match: 17. The CDR3 is 18 amino acids. CDR3 residues: CASSLGLGLEDPRRELFF. The CDR3, as DNA: TGCGCCAGCAGCTTGGGATTAGGACTAGAAGACCCAAGAAGGGAGCTGTTTTTT.